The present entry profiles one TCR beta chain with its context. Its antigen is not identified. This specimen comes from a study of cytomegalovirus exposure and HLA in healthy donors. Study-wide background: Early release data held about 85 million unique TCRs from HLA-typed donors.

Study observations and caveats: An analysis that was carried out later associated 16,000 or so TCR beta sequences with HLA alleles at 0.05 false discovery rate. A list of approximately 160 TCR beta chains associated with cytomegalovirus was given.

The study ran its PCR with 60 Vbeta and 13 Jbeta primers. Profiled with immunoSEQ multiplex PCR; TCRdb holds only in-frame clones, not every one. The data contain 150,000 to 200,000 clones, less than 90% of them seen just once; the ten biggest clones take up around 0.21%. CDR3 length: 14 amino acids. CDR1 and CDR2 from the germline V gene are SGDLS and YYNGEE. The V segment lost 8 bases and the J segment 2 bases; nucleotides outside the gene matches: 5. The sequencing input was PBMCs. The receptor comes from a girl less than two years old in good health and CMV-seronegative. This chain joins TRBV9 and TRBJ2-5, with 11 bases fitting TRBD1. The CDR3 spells CARGGQGVQETQYF. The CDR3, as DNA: TGTGCCAGGGGGGGACAGGGGGTACAAGAGACCCAGTACTTC.